This entry is about one T cell receptor (beta chain). Produced via immunoSEQ multiplex PCR; TCRdb's table is partial and in-frame only. The table includes about 300,000 clones, around nine tenths detected once. V gave up 3 bases and J gave up 0 bases; unmatched junction bases: 10. The CDR3 totals 18 residues. The germline V gene has CDR1 KGHSH and CDR2 LQKENI. The sample comes from a study of blood T cell repertoires in COVID-19. This sequence joins TRBV18 and TRBJ1-1; 10 bases are a match to TRBD1. This clonotype originated in a woman aged 25 to 39 with COVID-19, enrolled during active disease. Sequences were obtained from peripheral blood. CDR3: CASSPTRTGGNMNTEAFF. The CDR3 region has the DNA TGTGCCAGCTCACCGACCCGGACAGGGGGGAACATGAACACTGAAGCTTTCTTT. Variable domain in full (rest from reference TRBV18 and TRBJ1-1): NAGVMQNPRHLVRRRGQEARLRCSPMKGHSHVYWYRQLPEEGLKFMVYLQKENIIDESGMPKERFSAEFPKEGPSILRIQQVVRGDSAAYFCASSPTRTGGNMNTEAFFGQGTRLTVV.